What follows are 17 T cell receptor beta chains derived from one specimen sequenced in a study of cytomegalovirus exposure and HLA in healthy donors. The PCR employed 60 Vbeta primers together with 13 Jbeta primers. Only in-frame clones appear in the TCRdb table, and some are missing; sequencing was by immunoSEQ multiplex PCR. The sample has about 120,000 clones; approximately 78% are singletons. The sequencing sample was made of PBMCs. All receptors come from a woman aged 25 to 39 in good health and CMV-seronegative.

CDR3 sequence (DNA): TGCAGCGCCCTGGCAGGGGTCCCCTACGAGCAGTACTTC. Translation: CSALAGVPYEQYF. This rearrangement joins TRBV29-1 to TRBJ2-7, with D maybe TRBD1 (6 bases). Deletions cut 7 bases from V and 2 bases from J, with 15 bases between. The CDR3 spans 13 residues. The germline V gene has CDR1 SQVTM and CDR2 ANQGSEA.

V and J are TRBV10-1 and TRBJ1-5; D not certain. Germline-derived CDR1 and CDR2 are WNHNN and SYGVQD (reference sequence). V was trimmed by 8 bases and J by 6 bases, leaving 20 bases between them. This CDR3 has 15 residues. CDR3 coding DNA: TGCGCCAGCGGCACACAAGGGCGGGAAACTCAGCCCCAGCATTTT. Residues: CASGTQGRETQPQHF.

The chain links TRBV6-1 to TRBJ1-6; 9 bases agree with TRBD1. CDR1 is MNHNS and CDR2 is SASEGT in the germline V gene. The CDR3 has 15 residues. The V gene end was trimmed by 7 bases and the J gene end by 8 bases; junction bases not matched to a gene: 9. The CDR3 nucleotides are TGTGCCAGCACTGATGGACAGGGGTCATATTCACCCCTCCACTTT. It yields the protein CASTDGQGSYSPLHF.

The chain recombines TRBV4-2 with TRBJ1-4, with 11 bases aligning to TRBD1. With 5 bases clipped from V and 5 bases from J, the junction kept 10 bases outside the gene matches. The CDR3 spans 17 residues. Germline V CDR1 and CDR2: LGHNA, YNFKEQ. CDR3 DNA: TGTGCCAGCAGCGAAAGGGACAGGGGGGGAGTGAATGAAAAACTGTTTTTT. Residues: CASSERDRGGVNEKLFF.

The chain uses TRBV29-1 and TRBJ2-2; 7 positions match TRBD1. Germline V gene lookup returns CDR1 SQVTM and CDR2 ANQGSEA. Germline trimming cut 1 base from V and 7 bases from J; bases unmatched to any gene: 9. CDR3 size: 15 residues. This CDR3 is CSVEGTTGYGGELFF. DNA of the CDR3: TGCAGCGTTGAAGGTACGACAGGGTACGGCGGGGAGCTGTTTTTT.

This clone has a handful of counts. This chain connects TRBV2 to TRBJ1-1; TRBD1 aligns across 9 bases. CDR1 and CDR2 (germline): SNHLY, FYNNEI. V shed 4 bases and J 0 bases; nucleotides not matched to a gene: 9. The CDR3 consists of 17 residues. In DNA, the CDR3 is TGTGCCAGCAGTGGCCCCGGGACAGGGACCATGAACACTGAAGCTTTCTTT. The encoded protein is CASSGPGTGTMNTEAFF.

This chain uses TRBV27 with TRBJ2-3; D remains ambiguous. This CDR3 has 12 residues. In germline, CDR1 is MNHEY, CDR2 SMNVEV (reference sequence). Trimming removed 0 bases at V and 5 bases at J, with 3 bases between. CDR3 coding DNA: TGTGCCAGCAGTTTATCCGGAGATACGCAGTATTTT. Translated, it gives CASSLSGDTQYF.

CDR3 DNA sequence: TGTGCCAGCACCCGAGTGGGCGGGGCGGAGAACACTGAAGCTTTCTTT. Its translation: CASTRVGGAENTEAFF. V usage is TRBV6-6 and J usage is TRBJ1-1; tentative D call: TRBD1 (5 bases). Germline V gives CDR1 MNHNY, CDR2 SVGAGI (reference sequence). V was trimmed by 7 bases and J by 1 base, leaving 19 bases between them. This CDR3 has 16 amino acids.

The CDR3 reads CASSSLRESLYEQYF. CDR3 nucleotide sequence: TGTGCCAGCAGCTCCCTCCGGGAGTCTCTATACGAGCAGTACTTC. This sequence joins TRBV7-8 and TRBJ2-7, with D possibly being TRBD2 (6 bases). Germline CDR1 SGHVS, CDR2 FQNEAQ. V was pared by 4 bases and J by 4 bases, with 17 bases between. The CDR3 has 15 residues.

Notes on this clone: One end of the junction does not line up with germline, which may come from a read error. The chain recombines TRBV30 with TRBJ2-7, with 7 bases identical to TRBD2. The CDR3 loop spans 14 amino acids. Germline V gene lookup returns CDR1 GTSNPN and CDR2 SVGIG (reference sequence). CDR3 sequence (DNA): TGTGCCTGGAGCCCCGGGACTATCTCCTCCGAGCAGTACTTC. Protein product: CAWSPGTISSEQYF.

The chain recombines TRBV10-3 with TRBJ1-1, with TRBD1 matching over 11 bases. The length of the CDR3 is 15 residues. J lost 6 bases, V lost 2 bases, and 5 bases had no gene match. CDR1 is ENHRY and CDR2 is SYGVKD in the germline V gene. The CDR3 protein is CAISETGTGGPEAFF. The CDR3 DNA reads TGTGCCATCAGTGAGACAGGGACAGGGGGTCCTGAAGCTTTCTTT.

V usage is TRBV28 and J usage is TRBJ1-5, with a possible D match to TRBD1 (5 bases). The CDR3 sequence is 15 residues long. V was clipped by 2 bases and J by 3 bases, with 11 bases between them. Germline CDR1 reads MDHEN; CDR2 reads SYDVKM. The CDR3 DNA follows: TGTGCCAGCAGTTTAGCGGGGACGACCAATCAGCCCCAGCATTTT. It translates to CASSLAGTTNQPQHF.

CDR3 in amino acids: CASSPGVVAGPEISTDTQYF. DNA for the CDR3: TGTGCCAGCAGCCCCGGTGTGGTAGCGGGGCCCGAAATTAGCACAGATACGCAGTATTTT. The chain links TRBV14 to TRBJ2-3; TRBD2 matches 8 bases. V lost 4 bases to trimming and J lost 0 bases; unmatched junction nucleotides: 18. CDR3 length: 20 amino acids. CDR1 and CDR2 (germline): SGHDN, FVKESK.

The chain links TRBV4-1 to TRBJ2-7, with TRBD1 as a possible D gene (6 bases). Germline V gives CDR1 MGHRA, CDR2 YSYEKL. This CDR3 region has 14 residues. V was shortened by 1 base and J by 3 bases, with 10 bases between the two germline ends. The CDR3 loop is CASSQGTAYYEQYF. DNA for the CDR3: TGCGCCAGCAGCCAAGGGACAGCGTACTACGAGCAGTACTTC.

This clone occurred a few times. V is TRBV15 and J is TRBJ1-2; no firm D call. Trimming pared 0 bases from V and 6 bases from J, leaving 11 bases between. Looked up from germline, CDR1 is LNHNV and CDR2 is YYDKDF (reference sequence). This CDR3 region has 14 residues. CDR3 nucleotides: TGTGCCACCAGCAGAGATCTTCACGGGGATGGCTACACCTTC. Translation gives CATSRDLHGDGYTF.

This clone came up once. The CDR3 sequence is CASSQGPGTGGRSEQYF. The CDR3 DNA sequence: TGCGCCAGCAGCCAAGGGCCCGGGACAGGGGGTCGGTCCGAGCAGTACTTC. The chain carries TRBV4-1 and TRBJ2-7; TRBD1 matches 11 bases. The trim removed 1 base at V and 6 bases at J, leaving 11 bases unmatched. The CDR3 totals 17 residues. CDR1 and CDR2 from the germline V gene are MGHRA and YSYEKL.

The genes are TRBV19 and TRBJ2-1; no clear D. The CDR3 runs 12 residues. Between the trimmed V and J ends, which lost 7 bases and 3 bases, there was a span of 7 bases. Germline V gene data show CDR1 as LNHDA and CDR2 as SQIVND (reference sequence). CDR3 in DNA: TGTGCCAGTACCTCCGGCTACAATGAGCAGTTCTTC. Amino acids: CASTSGYNEQFF.